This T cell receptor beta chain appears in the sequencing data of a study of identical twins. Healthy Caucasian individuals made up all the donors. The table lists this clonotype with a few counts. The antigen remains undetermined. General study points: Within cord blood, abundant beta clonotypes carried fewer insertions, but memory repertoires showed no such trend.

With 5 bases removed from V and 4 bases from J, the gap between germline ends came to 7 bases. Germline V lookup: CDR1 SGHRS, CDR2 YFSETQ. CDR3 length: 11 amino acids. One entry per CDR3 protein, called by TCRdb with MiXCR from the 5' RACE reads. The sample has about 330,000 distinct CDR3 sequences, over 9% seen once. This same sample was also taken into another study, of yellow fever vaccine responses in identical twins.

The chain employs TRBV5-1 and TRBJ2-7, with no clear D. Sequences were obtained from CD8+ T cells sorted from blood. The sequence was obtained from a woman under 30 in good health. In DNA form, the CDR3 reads TGCGCCAGCAGTGAGGCGTACGAGCAGTACTTC. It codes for CASSEAYEQYF.